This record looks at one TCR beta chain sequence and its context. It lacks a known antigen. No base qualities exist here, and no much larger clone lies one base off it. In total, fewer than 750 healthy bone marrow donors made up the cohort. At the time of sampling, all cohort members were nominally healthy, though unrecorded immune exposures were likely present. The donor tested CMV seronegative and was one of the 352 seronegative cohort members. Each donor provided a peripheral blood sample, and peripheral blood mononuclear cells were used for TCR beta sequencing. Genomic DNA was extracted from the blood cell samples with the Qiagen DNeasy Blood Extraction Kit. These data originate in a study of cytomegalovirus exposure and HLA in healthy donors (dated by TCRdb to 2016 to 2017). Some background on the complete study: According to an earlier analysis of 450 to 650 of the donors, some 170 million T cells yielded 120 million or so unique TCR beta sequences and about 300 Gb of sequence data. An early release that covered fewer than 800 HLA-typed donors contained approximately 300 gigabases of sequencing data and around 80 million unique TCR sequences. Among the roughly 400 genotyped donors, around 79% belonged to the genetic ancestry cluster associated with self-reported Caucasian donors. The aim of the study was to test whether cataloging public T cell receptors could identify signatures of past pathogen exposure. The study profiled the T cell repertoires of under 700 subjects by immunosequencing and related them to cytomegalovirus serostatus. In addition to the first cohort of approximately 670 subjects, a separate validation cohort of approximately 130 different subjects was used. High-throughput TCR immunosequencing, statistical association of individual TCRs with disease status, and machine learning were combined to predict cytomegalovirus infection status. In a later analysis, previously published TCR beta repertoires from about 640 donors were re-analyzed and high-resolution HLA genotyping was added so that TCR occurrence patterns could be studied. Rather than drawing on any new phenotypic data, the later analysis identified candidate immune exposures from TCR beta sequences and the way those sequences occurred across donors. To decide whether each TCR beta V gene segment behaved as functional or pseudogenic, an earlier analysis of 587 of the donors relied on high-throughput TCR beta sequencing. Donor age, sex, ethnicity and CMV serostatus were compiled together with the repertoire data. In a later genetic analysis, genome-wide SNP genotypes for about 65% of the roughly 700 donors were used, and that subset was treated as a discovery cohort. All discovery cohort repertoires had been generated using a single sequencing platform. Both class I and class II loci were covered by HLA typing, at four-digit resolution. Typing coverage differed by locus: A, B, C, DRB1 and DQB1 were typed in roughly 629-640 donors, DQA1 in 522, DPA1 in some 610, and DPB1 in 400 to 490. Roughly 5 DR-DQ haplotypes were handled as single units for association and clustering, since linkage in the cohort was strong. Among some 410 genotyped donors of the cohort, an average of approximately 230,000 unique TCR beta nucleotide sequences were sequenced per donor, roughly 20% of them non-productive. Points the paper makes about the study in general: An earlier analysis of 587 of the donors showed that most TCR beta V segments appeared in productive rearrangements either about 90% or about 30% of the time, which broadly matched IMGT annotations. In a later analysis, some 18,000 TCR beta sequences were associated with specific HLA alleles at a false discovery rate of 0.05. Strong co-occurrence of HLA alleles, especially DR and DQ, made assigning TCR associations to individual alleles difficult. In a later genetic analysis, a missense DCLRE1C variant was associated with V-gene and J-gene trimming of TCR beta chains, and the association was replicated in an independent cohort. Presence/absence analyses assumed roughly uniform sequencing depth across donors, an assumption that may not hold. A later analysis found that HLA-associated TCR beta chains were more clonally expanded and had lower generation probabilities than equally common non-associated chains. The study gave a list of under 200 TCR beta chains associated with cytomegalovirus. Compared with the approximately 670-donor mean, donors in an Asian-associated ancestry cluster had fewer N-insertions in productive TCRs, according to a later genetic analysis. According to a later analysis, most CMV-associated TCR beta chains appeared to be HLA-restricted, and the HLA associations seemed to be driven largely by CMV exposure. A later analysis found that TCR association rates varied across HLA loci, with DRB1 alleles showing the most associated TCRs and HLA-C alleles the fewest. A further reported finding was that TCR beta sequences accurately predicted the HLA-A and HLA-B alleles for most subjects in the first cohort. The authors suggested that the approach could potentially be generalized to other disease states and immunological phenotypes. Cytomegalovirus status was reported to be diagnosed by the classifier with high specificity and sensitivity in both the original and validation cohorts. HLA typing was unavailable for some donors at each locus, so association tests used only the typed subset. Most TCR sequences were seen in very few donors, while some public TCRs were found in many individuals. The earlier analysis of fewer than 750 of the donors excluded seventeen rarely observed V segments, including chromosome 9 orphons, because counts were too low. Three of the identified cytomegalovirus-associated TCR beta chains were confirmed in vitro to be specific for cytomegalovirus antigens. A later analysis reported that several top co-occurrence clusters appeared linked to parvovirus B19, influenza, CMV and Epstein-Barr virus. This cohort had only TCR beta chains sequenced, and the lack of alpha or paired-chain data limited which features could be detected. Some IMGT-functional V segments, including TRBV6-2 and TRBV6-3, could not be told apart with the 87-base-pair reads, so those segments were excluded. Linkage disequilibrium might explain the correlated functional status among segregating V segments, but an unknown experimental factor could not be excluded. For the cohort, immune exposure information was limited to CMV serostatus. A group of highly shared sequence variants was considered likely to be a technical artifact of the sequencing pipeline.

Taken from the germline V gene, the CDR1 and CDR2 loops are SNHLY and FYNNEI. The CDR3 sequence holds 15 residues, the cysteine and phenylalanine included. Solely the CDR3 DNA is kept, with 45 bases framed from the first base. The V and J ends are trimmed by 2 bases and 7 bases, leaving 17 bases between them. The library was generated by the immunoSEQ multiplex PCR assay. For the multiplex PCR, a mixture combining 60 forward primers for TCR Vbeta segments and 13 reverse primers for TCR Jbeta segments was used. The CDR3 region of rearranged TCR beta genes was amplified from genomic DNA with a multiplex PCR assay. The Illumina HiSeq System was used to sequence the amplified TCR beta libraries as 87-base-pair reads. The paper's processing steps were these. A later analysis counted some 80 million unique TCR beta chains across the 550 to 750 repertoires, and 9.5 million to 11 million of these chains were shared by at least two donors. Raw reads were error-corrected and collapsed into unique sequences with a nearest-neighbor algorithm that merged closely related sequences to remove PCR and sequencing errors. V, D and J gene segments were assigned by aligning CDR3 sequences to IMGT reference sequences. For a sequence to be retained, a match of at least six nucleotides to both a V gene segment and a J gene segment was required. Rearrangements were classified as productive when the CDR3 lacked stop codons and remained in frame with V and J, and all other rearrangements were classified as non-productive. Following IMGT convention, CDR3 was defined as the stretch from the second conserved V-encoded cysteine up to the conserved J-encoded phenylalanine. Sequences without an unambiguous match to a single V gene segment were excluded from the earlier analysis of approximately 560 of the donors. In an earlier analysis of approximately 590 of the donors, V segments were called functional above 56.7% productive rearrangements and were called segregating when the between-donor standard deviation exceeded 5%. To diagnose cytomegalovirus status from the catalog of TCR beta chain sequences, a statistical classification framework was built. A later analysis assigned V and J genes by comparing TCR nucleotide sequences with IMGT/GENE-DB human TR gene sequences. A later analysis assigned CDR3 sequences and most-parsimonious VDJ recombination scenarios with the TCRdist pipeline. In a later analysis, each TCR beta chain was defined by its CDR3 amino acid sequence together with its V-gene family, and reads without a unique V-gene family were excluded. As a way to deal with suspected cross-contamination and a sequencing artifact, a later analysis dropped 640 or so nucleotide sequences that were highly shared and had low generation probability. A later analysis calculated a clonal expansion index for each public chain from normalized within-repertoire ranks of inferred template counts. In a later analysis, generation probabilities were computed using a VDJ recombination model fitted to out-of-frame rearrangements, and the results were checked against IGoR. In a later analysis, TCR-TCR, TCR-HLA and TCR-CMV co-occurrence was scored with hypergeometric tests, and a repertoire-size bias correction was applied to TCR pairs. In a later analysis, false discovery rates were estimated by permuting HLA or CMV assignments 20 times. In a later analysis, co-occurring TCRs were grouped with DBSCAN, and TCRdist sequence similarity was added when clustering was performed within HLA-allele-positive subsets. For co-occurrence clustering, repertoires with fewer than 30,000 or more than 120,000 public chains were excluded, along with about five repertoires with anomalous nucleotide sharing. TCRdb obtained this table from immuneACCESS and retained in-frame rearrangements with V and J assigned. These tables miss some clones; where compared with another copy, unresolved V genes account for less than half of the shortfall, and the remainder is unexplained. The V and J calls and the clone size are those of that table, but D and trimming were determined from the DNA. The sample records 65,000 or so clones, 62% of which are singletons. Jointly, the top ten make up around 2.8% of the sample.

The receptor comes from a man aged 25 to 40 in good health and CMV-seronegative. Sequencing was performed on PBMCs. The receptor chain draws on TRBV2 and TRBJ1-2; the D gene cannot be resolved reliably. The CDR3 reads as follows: CASSELPVSLAGYTF. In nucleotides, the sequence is TGTGCCAGCAGTGAACTTCCCGTGTCATTAGCTGGCTACACCTTC.